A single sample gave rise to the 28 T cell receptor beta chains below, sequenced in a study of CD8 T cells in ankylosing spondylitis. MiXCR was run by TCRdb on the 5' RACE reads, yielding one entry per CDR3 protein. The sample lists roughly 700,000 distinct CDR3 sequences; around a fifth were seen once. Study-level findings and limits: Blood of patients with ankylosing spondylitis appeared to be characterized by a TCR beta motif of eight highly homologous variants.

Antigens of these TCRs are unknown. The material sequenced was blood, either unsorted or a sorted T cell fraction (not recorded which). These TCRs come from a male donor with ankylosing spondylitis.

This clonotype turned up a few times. The CDR3 spells CSARSGGYYNEQFF. CDR3 DNA: TGCAGTGCTAGAAGCGGGGGATACTACAATGAGCAGTTCTTC. This chain joins TRBV20-1 and TRBJ2-1; 8 bases map to TRBD2. Germline-derived CDR1 and CDR2 are DFQATT and SNEGSKA (reference sequence). Trimming took 2 bases from V and 3 from J; bases not matched to a gene: 3. CDR3 length: 14 amino acids.

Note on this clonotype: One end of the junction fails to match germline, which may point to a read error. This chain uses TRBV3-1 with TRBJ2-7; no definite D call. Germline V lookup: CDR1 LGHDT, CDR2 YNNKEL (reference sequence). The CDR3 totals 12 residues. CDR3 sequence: CASSQKTHEQYF. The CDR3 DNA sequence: TGTGCCAGCAGCCAAAAGACCCACGAGCAATACTTC.

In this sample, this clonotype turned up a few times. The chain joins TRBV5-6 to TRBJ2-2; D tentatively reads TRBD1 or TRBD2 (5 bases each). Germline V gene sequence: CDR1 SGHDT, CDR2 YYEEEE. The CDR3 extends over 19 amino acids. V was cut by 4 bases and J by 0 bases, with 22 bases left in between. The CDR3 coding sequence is TGTGCCAGCAGCCGACCCCACCTCGGGGCAGGGACGAACACCGGGGAGCTGTTTTTT. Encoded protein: CASSRPHLGAGTNTGELFF.

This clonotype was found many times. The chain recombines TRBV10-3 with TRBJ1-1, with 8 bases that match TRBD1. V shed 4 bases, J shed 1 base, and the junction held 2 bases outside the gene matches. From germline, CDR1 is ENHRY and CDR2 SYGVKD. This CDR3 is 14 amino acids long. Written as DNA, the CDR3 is TGTGCCATCAGTGCCACAGGGGGGAACACTGAAGCTTTCTTT. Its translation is CAISATGGNTEAFF.

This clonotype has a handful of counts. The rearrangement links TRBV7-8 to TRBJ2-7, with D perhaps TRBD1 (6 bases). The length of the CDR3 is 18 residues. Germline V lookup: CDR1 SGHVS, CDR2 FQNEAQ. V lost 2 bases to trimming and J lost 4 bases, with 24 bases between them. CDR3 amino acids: CASSLLAWGQGHFYEQYF. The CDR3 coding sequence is TGTGCCAGCAGCTTACTGGCCTGGGGGCAGGGCCATTTTTACGAGCAGTACTTC.

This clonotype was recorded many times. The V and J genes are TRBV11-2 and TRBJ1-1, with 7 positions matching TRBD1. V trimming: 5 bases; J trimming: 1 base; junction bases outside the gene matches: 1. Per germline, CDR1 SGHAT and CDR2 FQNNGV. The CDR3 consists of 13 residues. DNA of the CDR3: TGTGCCAGCAGCCGGGACAGGAACACTGAAGCTTTCTTT. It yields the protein CASSRDRNTEAFF.

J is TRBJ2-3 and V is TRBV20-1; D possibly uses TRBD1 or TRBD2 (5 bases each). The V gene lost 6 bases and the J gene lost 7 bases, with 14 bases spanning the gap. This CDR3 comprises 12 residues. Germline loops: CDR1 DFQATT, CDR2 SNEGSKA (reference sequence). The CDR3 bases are TGCAGTGCGGGAAAGGGACCTCATACGCAGTATTTT. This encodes CSAGKGPHTQYF.

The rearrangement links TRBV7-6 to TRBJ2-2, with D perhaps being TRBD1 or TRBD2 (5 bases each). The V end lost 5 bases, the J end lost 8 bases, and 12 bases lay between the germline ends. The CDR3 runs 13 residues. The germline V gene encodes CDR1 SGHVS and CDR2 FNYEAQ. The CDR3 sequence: CASSLGTAGELFF. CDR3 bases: TGTGCCAGCAGCCTGGGGACCGCGGGGGAGCTGTTTTTT.

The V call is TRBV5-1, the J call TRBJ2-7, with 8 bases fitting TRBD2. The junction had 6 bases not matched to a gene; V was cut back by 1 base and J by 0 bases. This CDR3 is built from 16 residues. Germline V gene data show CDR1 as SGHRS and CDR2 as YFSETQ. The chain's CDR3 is CASSLPRGTSSYEQYF. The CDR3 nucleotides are TGCGCCAGCAGCTTGCCACGGGGGACTAGCTCCTACGAGCAGTACTTC.

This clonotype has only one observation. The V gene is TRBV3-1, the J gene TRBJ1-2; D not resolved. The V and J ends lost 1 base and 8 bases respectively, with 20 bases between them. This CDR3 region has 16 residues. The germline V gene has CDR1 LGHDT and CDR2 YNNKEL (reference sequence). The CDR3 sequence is CASSQVDGFGVNGYTF. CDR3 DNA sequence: TGTGCCAGCAGCCAAGTGGATGGATTCGGGGTAAACGGCTACACCTTC.

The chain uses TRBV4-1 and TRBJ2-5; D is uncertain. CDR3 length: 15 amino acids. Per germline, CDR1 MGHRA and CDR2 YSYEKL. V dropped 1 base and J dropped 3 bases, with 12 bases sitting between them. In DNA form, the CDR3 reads TGCGCCAGCAGCCAAGGGCCGAGACTCGAAGAGACCCAGTACTTC. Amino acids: CASSQGPRLEETQYF.

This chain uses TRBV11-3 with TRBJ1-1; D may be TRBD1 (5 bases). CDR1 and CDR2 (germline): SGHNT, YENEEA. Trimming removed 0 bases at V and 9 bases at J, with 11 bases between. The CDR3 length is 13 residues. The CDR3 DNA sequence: TGTGCCAGCAGCTTAGAGGGGTCAGGGCAAGCTTTCTTT. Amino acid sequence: CASSLEGSGQAFF.

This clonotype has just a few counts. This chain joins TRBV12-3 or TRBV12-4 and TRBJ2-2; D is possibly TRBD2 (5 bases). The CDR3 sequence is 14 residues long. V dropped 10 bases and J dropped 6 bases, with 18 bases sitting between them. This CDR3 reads CATLRASRPGELFF. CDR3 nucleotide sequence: TGTGCCACCCTGCGGGCTAGTCGGCCCGGGGAGCTGTTTTTT.

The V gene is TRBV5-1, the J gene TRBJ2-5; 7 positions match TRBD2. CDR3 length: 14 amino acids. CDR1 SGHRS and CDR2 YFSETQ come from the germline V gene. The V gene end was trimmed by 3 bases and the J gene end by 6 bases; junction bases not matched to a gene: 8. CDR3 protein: CASSYAGTKKTQYF. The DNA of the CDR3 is TGCGCCAGCAGCTATGCCGGGACTAAGAAGACCCAGTACTTC. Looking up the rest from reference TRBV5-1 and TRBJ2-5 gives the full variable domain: KAGVTQTPRYLIKTRGQQVTLSCSPISGHRSVSWYQQTPGQGLQFLFEYFSETQRNKGNFPGRFSGRQFSNSRSEMNVSTLELGDSALYLCASSYAGTKKTQYFGPGTRLLVL.

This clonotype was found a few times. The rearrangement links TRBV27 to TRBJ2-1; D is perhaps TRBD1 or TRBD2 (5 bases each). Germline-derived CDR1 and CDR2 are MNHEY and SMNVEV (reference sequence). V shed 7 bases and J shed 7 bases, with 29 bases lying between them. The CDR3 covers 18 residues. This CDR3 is CASNFYRGAAVSRNEQFF. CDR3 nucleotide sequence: TGTGCCAGCAATTTTTATAGAGGGGCCGCGGTATCGAGGAATGAGCAGTTCTTC.

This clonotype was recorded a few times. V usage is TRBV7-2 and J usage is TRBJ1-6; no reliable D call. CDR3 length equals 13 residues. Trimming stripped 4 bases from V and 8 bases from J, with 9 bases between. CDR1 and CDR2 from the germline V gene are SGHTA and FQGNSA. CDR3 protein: CASSSQTYSPLHF. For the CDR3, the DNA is TGTGCCAGCAGCTCCCAAACGTATTCACCCCTCCACTTT.

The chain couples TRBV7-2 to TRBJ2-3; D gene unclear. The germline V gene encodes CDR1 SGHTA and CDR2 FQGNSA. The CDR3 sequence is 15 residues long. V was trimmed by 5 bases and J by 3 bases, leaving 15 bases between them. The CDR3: CASSPPRSLTDTQYF. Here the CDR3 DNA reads TGTGCCAGCAGCCCCCCCAGGTCTCTAACAGATACGCAGTATTTT.

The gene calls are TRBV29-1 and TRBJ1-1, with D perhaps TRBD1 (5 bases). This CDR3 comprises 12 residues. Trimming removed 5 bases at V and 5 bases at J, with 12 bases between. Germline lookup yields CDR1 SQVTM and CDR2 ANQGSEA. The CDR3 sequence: CSVHTGGTEAFF. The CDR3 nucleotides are TGCAGCGTTCACACCGGGGGGACTGAAGCTTTCTTT. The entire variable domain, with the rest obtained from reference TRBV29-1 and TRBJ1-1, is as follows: SAVISQKPSRDICQRGTSLTIQCQVDSQVTMMFWYRQQPGQSLTLIATANQGSEATYESGFVIDKFPISRPNLTFSTLTVSNMSPEDSSIYLCSVHTGGTEAFFGQGTRLTVV.

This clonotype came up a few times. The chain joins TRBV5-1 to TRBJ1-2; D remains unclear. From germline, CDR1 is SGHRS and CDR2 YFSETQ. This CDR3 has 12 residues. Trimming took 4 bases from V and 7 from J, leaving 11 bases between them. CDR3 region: CASSLDPGGYTF. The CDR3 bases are TGCGCCAGCAGCCTGGATCCTGGTGGCTACACCTTC. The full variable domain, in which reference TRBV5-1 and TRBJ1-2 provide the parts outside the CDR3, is KAGVTQTPRYLIKTRGQQVTLSCSPISGHRSVSWYQQTPGQGLQFLFEYFSETQRNKGNFPGRFSGRQFSNSRSEMNVSTLELGDSALYLCASSLDPGGYTFGSGTRLTVV.

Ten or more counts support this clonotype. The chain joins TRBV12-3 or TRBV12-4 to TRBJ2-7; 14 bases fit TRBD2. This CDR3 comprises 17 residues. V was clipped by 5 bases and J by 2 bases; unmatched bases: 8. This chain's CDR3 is CASSPQGLAGVPYEQYF. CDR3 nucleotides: TGTGCCAGCAGTCCTCAGGGACTAGCGGGGGTTCCCTACGAGCAGTACTTC.

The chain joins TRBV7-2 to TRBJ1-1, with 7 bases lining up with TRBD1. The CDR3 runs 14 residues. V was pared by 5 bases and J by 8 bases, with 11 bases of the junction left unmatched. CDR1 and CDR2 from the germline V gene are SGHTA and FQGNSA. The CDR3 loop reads CASSPTGTATEAFF. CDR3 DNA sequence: TGTGCCAGCAGCCCCACCGGGACAGCTACCGAAGCTTTCTTT.

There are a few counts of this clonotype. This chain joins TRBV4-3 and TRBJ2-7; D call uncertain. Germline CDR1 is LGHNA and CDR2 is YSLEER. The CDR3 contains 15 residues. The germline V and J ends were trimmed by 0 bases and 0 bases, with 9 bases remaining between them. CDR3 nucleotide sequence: TGCGCCAGCAGCCAAGATAAGGATCTCTCCTACGAGCAGTACTTC. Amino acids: CASSQDKDLSYEQYF.

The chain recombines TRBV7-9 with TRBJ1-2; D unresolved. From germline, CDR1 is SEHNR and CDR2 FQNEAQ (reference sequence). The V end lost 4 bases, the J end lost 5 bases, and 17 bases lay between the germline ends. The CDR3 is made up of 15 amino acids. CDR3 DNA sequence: TGTGCCAGCAGCTCATCCTTCGTGGACCGGTATGGCTACACCTTC. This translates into CASSSSFVDRYGYTF.

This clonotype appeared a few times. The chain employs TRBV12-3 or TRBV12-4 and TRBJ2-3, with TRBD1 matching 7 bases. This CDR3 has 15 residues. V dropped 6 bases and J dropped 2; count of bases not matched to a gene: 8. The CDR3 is CASSIQGINTDTQYF. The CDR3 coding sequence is TGTGCCAGCAGCATACAGGGGATAAACACAGATACGCAGTATTTT.

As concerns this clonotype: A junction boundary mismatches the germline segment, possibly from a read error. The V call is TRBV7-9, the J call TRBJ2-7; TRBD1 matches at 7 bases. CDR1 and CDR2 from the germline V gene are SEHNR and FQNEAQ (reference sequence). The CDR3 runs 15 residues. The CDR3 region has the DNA TGTGCCAGCAGCTTAATGAGGGGGCGCTCCGACGAGCAGTACTTC. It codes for CASSLMRGRSDEQYF.

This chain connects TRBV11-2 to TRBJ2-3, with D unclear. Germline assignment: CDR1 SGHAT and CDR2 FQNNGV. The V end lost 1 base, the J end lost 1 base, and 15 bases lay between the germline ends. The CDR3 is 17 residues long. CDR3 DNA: TGTGCCAGCAGCTTAGGGTACAGTTGGTTGGGCACAGATACGCAGTATTTT. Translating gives CASSLGYSWLGTDTQYF.

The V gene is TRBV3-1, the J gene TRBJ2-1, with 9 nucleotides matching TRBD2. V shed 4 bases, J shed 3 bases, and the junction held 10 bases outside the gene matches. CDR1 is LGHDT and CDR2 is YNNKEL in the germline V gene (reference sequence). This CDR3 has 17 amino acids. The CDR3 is CASSRITTSGVYNEQFF. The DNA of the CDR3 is TGTGCCAGCAGCCGAATAACGACTAGCGGAGTCTACAATGAGCAGTTCTTC.

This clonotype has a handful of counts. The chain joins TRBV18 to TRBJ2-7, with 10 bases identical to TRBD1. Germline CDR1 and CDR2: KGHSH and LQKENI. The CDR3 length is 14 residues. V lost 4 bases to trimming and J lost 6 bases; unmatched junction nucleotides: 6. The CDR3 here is CASSRDRGDPEQYF. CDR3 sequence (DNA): TGTGCCAGCTCACGGGACAGGGGCGACCCCGAGCAGTACTTC.